Listed below are T cell receptor beta chains from one sample, sequenced in a study of long-term antiretroviral therapy in people with HIV. The repertoire was sequenced with immunoSEQ multiplex PCR; TCRdb's copy has only in-frame clones and lacks some. Here the sample spans around 23,000 clones, under 90% being singletons. This specimen consisted of unsorted PBMCs, obtained at the start of antiretroviral therapy, before treatment. These receptors were collected from a woman younger than 30 with HIV. Both conserved end residues are trimmed from each CDR3. The order of the fields is V gene, J gene, CDR3 protein.

v_call: TRBV28; j_call: TRBJ2-7; cdr3_aa: ASSSDYEQY
v_call: TRBV29-1; j_call: TRBJ2-7; cdr3_aa: SVELVGVAYEQY
v_call: TRBV9; j_call: TRBJ2-1; cdr3_aa: ASSVANNNEQF
v_call: TRBV6-5; j_call: TRBJ2-5; cdr3_aa: ASSYSAGQQETQY
v_call: TRBV6-5; j_call: TRBJ1-5; cdr3_aa: ASSYSQSNQPQH
v_call: TRBV7-9; j_call: TRBJ2-1; cdr3_aa: ASSLVYGAGVASEQF
v_call: TRBV9; j_call: TRBJ2-7; cdr3_aa: ASSVGGQASYEQY
v_call: TRBV25-1; j_call: TRBJ1-2; cdr3_aa: ASSVGDSYGYT
v_call: TRBV28; j_call: TRBJ2-3; cdr3_aa: ASSLWASGSGADTQY
v_call: TRBV9; j_call: TRBJ2-7; cdr3_aa: ASSPSGLADYEQY
v_call: TRBV10-3; j_call: TRBJ1-1; cdr3_aa: AISESYRGTNTEAF
v_call: TRBV10-1; j_call: TRBJ2-1; cdr3_aa: ASGSLAGGEQF
v_call: TRBV14; j_call: TRBJ1-1; cdr3_aa: ASSQDRTGRVYTEAF
v_call: TRBV7-8; j_call: TRBJ1-2; cdr3_aa: ASSFEQIHYT
v_call: TRBV18; j_call: TRBJ1-3; cdr3_aa: ASSPTEAGNTIY
v_call: TRBV28; j_call: TRBJ2-1; cdr3_aa: ASSLGPLRNNEQF
v_call: TRBV5-1; j_call: TRBJ1-4; cdr3_aa: ASSIALATNEKLF
v_call: TRBV2; j_call: TRBJ2-3; cdr3_aa: ASAGQGLTDTQY
v_call: TRBV11-3; j_call: TRBJ2-7; cdr3_aa: ASSSRGDHEQY
v_call: TRBV6-4; j_call: TRBJ2-6; cdr3_aa: ASSDAASGANVLT
v_call: TRBV4-2; j_call: TRBJ2-5; cdr3_aa: ASSQDSYGQETQY
v_call: TRBV6-5; j_call: TRBJ1-2; cdr3_aa: ASVSNSKYGYT
v_call: TRBV5-6; j_call: TRBJ2-1; cdr3_aa: ASSVNGAGSYNEQF
v_call: TRBV7-2; j_call: TRBJ1-5; cdr3_aa: ASSLGDGGPQH
v_call: TRBV5-5; j_call: TRBJ2-7; cdr3_aa: ASSPPGAGLHEQY
v_call: TRBV7-9; j_call: TRBJ1-1; cdr3_aa: ASSLATRTGTEAF
v_call: TRBV6-6; j_call: TRBJ1-1; cdr3_aa: ASSYSPPDMNTEAF
v_call: TRBV4-2; j_call: TRBJ2-3; cdr3_aa: ASSQGGDANTQY
v_call: TRBV5-4; j_call: TRBJ1-2; cdr3_aa: ASSLEDRDRDGYT
v_call: TRBV7-9; j_call: TRBJ2-7; cdr3_aa: ASSRGIGSSYEQY
v_call: TRBV9; j_call: TRBJ1-6; cdr3_aa: ASSPRASNSPLH
v_call: TRBV2; j_call: TRBJ1-2; cdr3_aa: ASKEGGGYT
v_call: TRBV2; j_call: TRBJ2-2; cdr3_aa: ASSEFWQLNTGELF
v_call: TRBV13; j_call: TRBJ2-1; cdr3_aa: ASRATSGEQF
v_call: TRBV27; j_call: TRBJ2-7; cdr3_aa: ASSPSSPPGEY
v_call: TRBV28; j_call: TRBJ2-1; cdr3_aa: ASSIAFNEQF
v_call: TRBV7-9; j_call: TRBJ2-1; cdr3_aa: ASSLEASGRPYEQF
v_call: TRBV11-2; j_call: TRBJ2-7; cdr3_aa: ASSQIPGLASVEQY